These T cell receptor beta chains were read from a single sample in a study of T cell responses to AZD1222 COVID-19 vaccine. TCRdb's table, derived via immunoSEQ multiplex PCR, lists solely in-frame clones and lacks some. The data hold approximately 100,000 clones, with about 87% observed a single time. The source material was peripheral blood, sampled on day 0 of AZD1222 vaccination. These TCRs come from an adult in good health. Each CDR3 is given with its conserved first and last residue.

j_gene: TRBJ1-5
v_gene: TRBV20-1
CDR3aa: CSASLTVRQPQHF

j_gene: TRBJ2-5
v_gene: TRBV13
CDR3aa: CASSSRLNQETQYF

j_gene: TRBJ1-3
v_gene: TRBV11-2
CDR3aa: CASSSTSGNTIYF

j_gene: TRBJ2-7
v_gene: TRBV2
CDR3aa: CASSVLGLSYEQYF

j_gene: TRBJ1-3
v_gene: TRBV3-1/TRBV3-2
CDR3aa: CASSLTGTIYF

j_gene: TRBJ2-2
v_gene: TRBV18
CDR3aa: CASSLTTRKTGGELFF

j_gene: TRBJ1-1
v_gene: TRBV5-1
CDR3aa: CASSYTTGGVYTEAFF

j_gene: TRBJ1-1
v_gene: TRBV6-6
CDR3aa: CASRGLTNTEAFF

j_gene: TRBJ1-3
v_gene: TRBV9
CDR3aa: CASSVEGRGAGNTIYF

j_gene: TRBJ1-6
v_gene: TRBV18
CDR3aa: CASSPATGTGYNSPLHF

j_gene: TRBJ1-1
v_gene: TRBV19
CDR3aa: CASREGQMNTEAFF

j_gene: TRBJ1-5
v_gene: TRBV10-2
CDR3aa: CASREGQGGFQPQHF

j_gene: TRBJ1-5
v_gene: TRBV11-2
CDR3aa: CASSSDRANQPQHF

j_gene: TRBJ1-2
v_gene: TRBV7-9
CDR3aa: CASSPFGQVRDGYTF

j_gene: TRBJ1-1
v_gene: TRBV6-2/TRBV6-3
CDR3aa: CASSSHNGASTEAFF

j_gene: TRBJ1-5
v_gene: TRBV25-1
CDR3aa: CASRDGDQPQHF

j_gene: TRBJ1-3
v_gene: TRBV3-1/TRBV3-2
CDR3aa: CASSDPGSSGNTIYF

j_gene: TRBJ1-6
v_gene: TRBV6-5
CDR3aa: CASSLLTGGNSPLHF

j_gene: TRBJ2-5
v_gene: TRBV28
CDR3aa: CASSSGGALETQYF

j_gene: TRBJ1-4
v_gene: TRBV5-1
CDR3aa: CASSLGATNEKLFF

j_gene: TRBJ2-4
v_gene: TRBV6-5
CDR3aa: CASSYSAATDIQYF

j_gene: TRBJ2-3
v_gene: TRBV3-1/TRBV3-2
CDR3aa: CASSQESGGPTDTQYF

j_gene: TRBJ1-1
v_gene: TRBV18
CDR3aa: CASSAIGTNTEAFF

j_gene: TRBJ1-1
v_gene: TRBV28
CDR3aa: CASSSTGTPNTEAFF

j_gene: TRBJ2-3
v_gene: TRBV4-3
CDR3aa: CASSQGASMSTDTQYF

j_gene: TRBJ1-1
v_gene: TRBV5-1
CDR3aa: CASSLEGTGNTEAFF

j_gene: TRBJ2-1
v_gene: TRBV7-9
CDR3aa: CASSLQGNEQFF

j_gene: TRBJ2-2
v_gene: TRBV24-1
CDR3aa: CATSVTLQGWDTGELFF

j_gene: TRBJ2-3
v_gene: TRBV11-2
CDR3aa: CASSLEQGSTQYF

j_gene: TRBJ2-3
v_gene: TRBV7-9
CDR3aa: CASIPWTSGGYGDTQYF

j_gene: TRBJ1-2
v_gene: TRBV21-1
CDR3aa: CASSKGQTVNYGYTF

j_gene: TRBJ1-6
v_gene: TRBV28
CDR3aa: CASSLGPLRSPLHF

j_gene: TRBJ2-7
v_gene: TRBV5-5
CDR3aa: CASSLLAGGYEQYF

j_gene: TRBJ1-1
v_gene: TRBV6-5
CDR3aa: CASSSWSSNTEAFF

j_gene: TRBJ1-5
v_gene: TRBV3-1/TRBV3-2
CDR3aa: CASSRGDNQPQHF

j_gene: TRBJ2-1
v_gene: TRBV11-2
CDR3aa: CASSLAGGYNEQFF

j_gene: TRBJ1-4
v_gene: TRBV5-4
CDR3aa: CASSRGATGNEKLFF

j_gene: TRBJ1-2
v_gene: TRBV24-1
CDR3aa: CATSDPSVSYGYTF

j_gene: TRBJ1-2
v_gene: TRBV18
CDR3aa: CASSPRRGEDGYTF

j_gene: TRBJ1-5
v_gene: TRBV28
CDR3aa: CASSLGPNGGQPQHF

j_gene: TRBJ1-5
v_gene: TRBV7-3
CDR3aa: CASSPLSADRGIGNQPQHF

j_gene: TRBJ1-5
v_gene: TRBV6-6
CDR3aa: CASSYSDRNNQPQHF

j_gene: TRBJ1-2
v_gene: TRBV4-2
CDR3aa: CASSQEAGSYGYTF

j_gene: TRBJ1-6
v_gene: TRBV19
CDR3aa: CASSIDFSHSPLHF

j_gene: TRBJ1-4
v_gene: TRBV5-1
CDR3aa: CASSDSGTVREKLFF

j_gene: TRBJ1-5
v_gene: TRBV2
CDR3aa: CASRPRGGGQPQHF

j_gene: TRBJ2-7
v_gene: TRBV6-2/TRBV6-3
CDR3aa: CASSYDTGTYEQYF

j_gene: TRBJ1-5
v_gene: TRBV19
CDR3aa: CASRDMDQPQHF

j_gene: TRBJ1-4
v_gene: TRBV30
CDR3aa: CAWSFGPNEKLFF

j_gene: TRBJ1-1
v_gene: TRBV24-1
CDR3aa: CATRKQGNTEAFF

j_gene: TRBJ1-4
v_gene: TRBV19
CDR3aa: CASSLRGANEKLFF